The 32 T cell receptor beta chains listed next were all sequenced from one sample in a study of cytomegalovirus exposure and HLA in healthy donors. Assay: immunoSEQ multiplex PCR; the TCRdb copy retains only in-frame clones and omits some. The sample gives tens of thousands of clones, 80% to 90% of which show up once; about 15% is in the top ten. The sequencing sample was made of PBMCs. These receptors came from a woman between 18 and 29 years old in good health and CMV-seronegative.

The chain joins TRBV12-5 to TRBJ2-7; no clear D. Germline V lookup: CDR1 LGHNT, CDR2 FRNRAP. The CDR3 spans 13 residues. V was cut by 1 base and J by 4 bases, with 8 bases left in between. The DNA of the CDR3 is TGTGCTAGTGGTTTGGGTCAGTCTTACGAGCAGTACTTC. Translating gives CASGLGQSYEQYF.

V and J are TRBV4-1 and TRBJ1-1, with TRBD1 as a possible D gene (5 bases). V was trimmed by 4 bases and J by 5 bases, leaving 14 bases between them. This CDR3 spans 14 amino acids. The V gene's germline CDR1 is MGHRA and CDR2 YSYEKL. CDR3 sequence reads: CASSRGGVRTEAFF. The CDR3 nucleotides are TGCGCCAGCAGCCGTGGGGGGGTAAGGACTGAAGCTTTCTTT.

The genes are TRBV5-1 and TRBJ2-5; tentative D call: TRBD1 (6 bases). This CDR3 is 15 amino acids long. CDR1 and CDR2 from the germline V gene are SGHRS and YFSETQ. Deletions cut 0 bases from V and 1 base from J, with 10 bases between. In DNA, the CDR3 is TGCGCCAGCAGCTTGGCGACAGGAATCCAAGAGACCCAGTACTTC. Residues: CASSLATGIQETQYF.

CDR3 residues: CASSLTGTAGSGANVLTF. The CDR3 region has the DNA TGCGCCAGCAGCCTAACCGGGACAGCCGGCTCTGGGGCCAACGTCCTGACTTTC. V usage is TRBV5-1 and J usage is TRBJ2-6; TRBD1 agrees at 7 bases. Looked up from germline, CDR1 is SGHRS and CDR2 is YFSETQ. Unmatched junction bases numbered 10, after V lost 4 bases and J lost 0 bases. The CDR3 is 18 amino acids.

CDR3 sequence (DNA): TGTGCCAGCAGCTTAGAGTCGCGGGTAGTCAATGAGCAGTTCTTC. Its protein product is CASSLESRVVNEQFF. The V gene is TRBV7-2, the J gene TRBJ2-1, with D perhaps matching TRBD2 (5 bases). Germline-derived CDR1 and CDR2 are SGHTA and FQGNSA. The CDR3 is 15 residues long. The V end was cut by 1 base, the J end by 6 bases, with 13 bases between.

This chain joins TRBV10-3 and TRBJ1-1, with D uncertain. The CDR3 length is 13 residues. Trimming took off 7 bases at V and 4 bases at J, with 13 bases between the two ends. In germline, CDR1 is ENHRY, CDR2 SYGVKD. CDR3 nucleotide sequence: TGTGCCATCAATCCAGCCTCGGGCACTGAAGCTTTCTTT. This gives the protein CAINPASGTEAFF.

This rearrangement joins TRBV6-5 to TRBJ1-2; D unresolved. Germline loops: CDR1 MNHEY, CDR2 SVGAGI. The V and J ends lost 2 bases and 5 bases respectively, with 9 bases between them. The CDR3 has 13 residues. CDR3 in amino acids: CASSYGQKYGYTF. The CDR3 DNA reads TGTGCCAGCAGTTACGGGCAGAAATATGGCTACACCTTC.

The rearrangement joins TRBV11-2 to TRBJ2-3; 13 bases align to TRBD2. CDR1 and CDR2 (germline): SGHAT, FQNNGV. The V and J ends lost 5 bases and 0 bases, in that order; junction bases with no gene match: 8. The CDR3 is made up of 18 amino acids. The CDR3 DNA is TGTGCCAGCAGCCCGGGACTAGCGGGGACTCCTAGCACAGATACGCAGTATTTT. It specifies CASSPGLAGTPSTDTQYF.

The rearrangement links TRBV29-1 to TRBJ2-5; weak D call: TRBD2 (7 bases). The germline V gene encodes CDR1 SQVTM and CDR2 ANQGSEA. The germline V and J ends were trimmed by 6 bases and 2 bases, with 13 bases remaining between them. This CDR3 region has 13 residues. CDR3 amino acids: CSVQAGAQETQYF. CDR3 sequence (DNA): TGCAGCGTCCAGGCGGGGGCTCAAGAGACCCAGTACTTC.

The chain carries TRBV28 and TRBJ2-7; a weak D match, TRBD2 (7 bases). V lost 7 bases to trimming and J lost 1 base, with 20 bases between them. Germline assignment: CDR1 MDHEN and CDR2 SYDVKM. CDR3 size: 16 residues. CDR3 sequence: CASKYTLGGESYEQYF. CDR3 DNA: TGTGCCAGCAAATACACCCTAGGGGGGGAGTCCTACGAGCAGTACTTC.

The rearrangement uses TRBV6-5 and TRBJ1-2; 8 bases match TRBD1. Looked up from germline, CDR1 is MNHEY and CDR2 is SVGAGI. The CDR3 contains 14 residues. J gave up 0 bases and V 4 bases, and 1 base lay outside the gene matches. The CDR3 sequence: CASSSQGANYGYTF. As DNA, the CDR3 is TGTGCCAGCAGTTCACAGGGGGCTAACTATGGCTACACCTTC.

This clone was counted a single time. The chain combines TRBV5-4 with TRBJ2-1, with TRBD2 matching 7 bases. The CDR3 has 15 residues. After removal of 7 bases from V and 4 bases from J, the junction contained 11 bases not matched to a gene. Looked up from germline, CDR1 is SGHNT and CDR2 is YYREEE (reference sequence). In nucleotides, the CDR3 is TGTGCCAGCGGCAGAGCGGGATACGCTTACAATGAGCAGTTCTTC. Protein sequence: CASGRAGYAYNEQFF. Looking up the rest from reference TRBV5-4 and TRBJ2-1 gives the full variable domain: ETGVTQSPTHLIKTRGQQVTLRCSSQSGHNTVSWYQQALGQGPQFIFQYYREEENGRGNFPPRFSGLQFPNYSSELNVNALELDDSALYLCASGRAGYAYNEQFFGPGTRLTVL.

V is TRBV5-4 and J is TRBJ1-4; 10 positions agree with TRBD1. There are 12 residues in the CDR3. Germline V gene sequence: CDR1 SGHNT, CDR2 YYREEE (reference sequence). Trimming at V came to 7 bases and at J to 7 bases, leaving 1 base not matched to a gene. The CDR3 loop is CASGDRGEKLFF. The CDR3 coding sequence is TGTGCCAGCGGGGACAGGGGTGAAAAACTGTTTTTT.

The rearrangement joins TRBV5-4 to TRBJ2-5; a possible D gene is TRBD1 (6 bases). Germline V gives CDR1 SGHNT, CDR2 YYREEE (reference sequence). This CDR3 has 14 residues. Trimming shortened V by 0 bases and J by 2 bases, and 8 bases separated the two germline ends. CDR3 loop: CASSLGQGQETQYF. DNA of the CDR3: TGTGCCAGCAGCTTGGGCCAGGGGCAAGAGACCCAGTACTTC.

This sequence joins TRBV19 and TRBJ2-3, with TRBD2 matching over 9 bases. V lost 10 bases and J lost 3; bases outside the gene matches: 5. CDR3 length: 13 amino acids. CDR1 is LNHDA and CDR2 is SQIVND in the germline V gene (reference sequence). The CDR3 bases are TGTGCCATCAGAGCGGGAGGTACAGATACGCAGTATTTT. It codes for CAIRAGGTDTQYF.

The J gene is TRBJ1-3, the V gene TRBV19; D unclear. The CDR3 runs 16 residues. Germline V gene sequence: CDR1 LNHDA, CDR2 SQIVND (reference sequence). V was trimmed by 3 bases and J by 0 bases, leaving 12 bases between them. CDR3 coding DNA: TGTGCCAGTAGTATCGGTCCCCCGCGCTCTGGAAACACCATATATTTT. Translation gives CASSIGPPRSGNTIYF.

The chain couples TRBV9 to TRBJ1-5; no reliable D call. This CDR3 is built from 15 residues. V was cut by 3 bases and J by 5 bases, with 15 bases left in between. The germline V gene encodes CDR1 SGDLS and CDR2 YYNGEE. The CDR3 here is CASSEAPGWDQPQHF. The CDR3 region has the DNA TGTGCCAGCAGCGAGGCCCCAGGTTGGGATCAGCCCCAGCATTTT.

CDR3 DNA: TGTGCCAGTAGTATTATCGGGGAATCTGAAGCTTTCTTT. It codes for CASSIIGESEAFF. The V and J genes are TRBV19 and TRBJ1-1; no clear D gene. Germline V gene data show CDR1 as LNHDA and CDR2 as SQIVND (reference sequence). The CDR3 is made up of 13 amino acids. V lost 3 bases, J lost 6 bases, and 11 bases lay in between. The variable domain in full, completed from reference TRBV19 and TRBJ1-1, reads DGGITQSPKYLFRKEGQNVTLSCEQNLNHDAMYWYRQDPGQGLRLIYYSQIVNDFQKGDIAEGYSVSREKKESFPLTVTSAQKNPTAFYLCASSIIGESEAFFGQGTRLTVV.

The rearrangement joins TRBV27 to TRBJ2-1; 11 bases line up with TRBD1. This CDR3 comprises 14 residues. The V segment lost 6 bases and the J segment 7 bases; nucleotides outside the gene matches: 5. Germline V CDR1 and CDR2: MNHEY, SMNVEV (reference sequence). The DNA for the CDR3 is TGTGCCAGCAGACTCGGGACAGGGGGGAATGAGCAGTTCTTC. As protein: CASRLGTGGNEQFF.

The chain employs TRBV9 and TRBJ1-1; tentative D call: TRBD1 (6 bases). Germline CDR1 and CDR2: SGDLS and YYNGEE. The V gene lost 4 bases and the J gene lost 3 bases, with 13 bases spanning the gap. There are 14 residues in the CDR3. The CDR3, as DNA: TGTGCCAGCAGCCTAGGGGGGGGGTACACTGAAGCTTTCTTT. It yields the protein CASSLGGGYTEAFF.

The chain carries TRBV6-6 and TRBJ1-4; 7 nucleotides line up with TRBD1. CDR3 length: 12 residues. The V gene end was trimmed by 9 bases and the J gene end by 8 bases; junction bases not matched to a gene: 6. Germline V gives CDR1 MNHNY, CDR2 SVGAGI (reference sequence). The CDR3 reads CASRQGSEKLFF. CDR3 in DNA: TGTGCCAGTCGACAGGGTAGCGAAAAACTGTTTTTT.

The genes are TRBV28 and TRBJ1-1; the match to TRBD1 covers 8 bases. V shed 8 bases and J 5 bases; nucleotides not matched to a gene: 13. Germline V lookup: CDR1 MDHEN, CDR2 SYDVKM. The CDR3 runs to 15 residues. In nucleotides, the CDR3 is TGTGCCAGCGGTGTATCCAGGGGGCTCGGAACTGAAGCTTTCTTT. Its translation: CASGVSRGLGTEAFF.

This clone was picked up one time. The chain combines TRBV7-3 with TRBJ2-5; 8 positions agree with TRBD1. The CDR3 runs 14 residues. V gave up 2 bases and J gave up 5 bases; unmatched junction bases: 4. CDR1 is SGHTA and CDR2 is FQGTGA in the germline V gene. This CDR3 is CASSLSGQGETQYF. CDR3 DNA: TGTGCCAGCAGCTTATCTGGACAGGGTGAGACCCAGTACTTC.

This chain links TRBV28 with TRBJ1-5; 7 bases are shared with TRBD1. The CDR3 has 17 amino acids. Germline trimming cut 7 bases from V and 1 base from J; bases unmatched to any gene: 13. CDR1 and CDR2 (germline): MDHEN, SYDVKM. The CDR3 coding sequence is TGTGCCAGCACTCCTCCCTCGGGACAGAGGAGCAATCAGCCCCAGCATTTT. This gives the protein CASTPPSGQRSNQPQHF.

The V and J genes are TRBV7-9 and TRBJ1-2; D is unclear. V was trimmed by 4 bases and J by 2 bases, leaving 14 bases between them. Germline V gene lookup returns CDR1 SEHNR and CDR2 FQNEAQ (reference sequence). This CDR3 has 15 residues. The CDR3 coding sequence is TGTGCCAGCAGCTCCCCGGGAGGTGTGAACTATGGCTACACCTTC. As protein: CASSSPGGVNYGYTF.

This chain connects TRBV30 to TRBJ2-7, with D hard to call. In germline, CDR1 is GTSNPN, CDR2 SVGIG (reference sequence). This CDR3 is built from 11 residues. V lost 4 bases and J lost 0, with 4 bases in between. CDR3 sequence (DNA): TGTGCCTGGATCAACTCCTACGAGCAGTACTTC. Translation: CAWINSYEQYF.

This clone was found once. This chain uses TRBV7-2 with TRBJ2-2; the match to TRBD2 covers 13 bases. Germline V lookup: CDR1 SGHTA, CDR2 FQGNSA. The CDR3 spans 15 residues. V shed 7 bases, J shed 8 bases, and the junction held 7 bases outside the gene matches. CDR3 sequence reads: CASNPGLAGIGELFF. The DNA for the CDR3 is TGTGCCAGCAACCCGGGACTAGCGGGGATAGGGGAGCTGTTTTTT.

V is TRBV10-3 and J is TRBJ1-5; 8 nucleotides align to TRBD1. The CDR3 covers 13 residues. The V gene's germline CDR1 is ENHRY and CDR2 SYGVKD. V lost 4 bases, J lost 4 bases, and 0 bases stayed unmatched. The CDR3 nucleotides are TGTGCCATCAGTGGACAGGGGAATCAGCCCCAGCATTTT. The encoded protein is CAISGQGNQPQHF.

V gene TRBV7-9 combines with J gene TRBJ2-2; 8 bases fit TRBD2. This CDR3 has 15 residues. Germline CDR1 SEHNR, CDR2 FQNEAQ (reference sequence). The junction had 0 bases not matched to a gene; V was cut back by 3 bases and J by 0 bases. The CDR3 here is CASSFSGANTGELFF. CDR3 sequence (DNA): TGTGCCAGCAGCTTTAGCGGGGCGAACACCGGGGAGCTGTTTTTT.

This chain uses TRBV5-1 with TRBJ1-1; the D is unclear. The length of the CDR3 is 13 residues. Germline V gene data show CDR1 as SGHRS and CDR2 as YFSETQ. Trimming shortened V by 4 bases and J by 5 bases, and 12 bases separated the two germline ends. CDR3 amino acids: CASSRGKDTEAFF. DNA of the CDR3: TGCGCCAGCAGCCGCGGAAAAGATACTGAAGCTTTCTTT.

The chain has TRBV13 and TRBJ2-2; 8 bases are a match to TRBD1. The CDR3 sequence is 16 residues long. The germline V gene encodes CDR1 PRHDT and CDR2 FYEKMQ (reference sequence). V lost 5 bases to trimming and J lost 4 bases; unmatched junction nucleotides: 9. CDR3 nucleotide sequence: TGTGCCAGCAGCCCCAGGACAGGGTTAAGCACCGGGGAGCTGTTTTTT. Its translation: CASSPRTGLSTGELFF.

Only a few counts were recorded for this clone. The chain uses TRBV27 and TRBJ2-4; 9 bases fit TRBD1. The CDR3 length is 17 residues. CDR1 and CDR2 (germline): MNHEY, SMNVEV (reference sequence). Germline trimming cut 0 bases from V and 6 bases from J; bases unmatched to any gene: 9. The CDR3 spells CASSLSFYRDRANIQYF. The CDR3 nucleotides are TGTGCCAGCAGTTTATCGTTTTACCGGGACAGGGCAAACATTCAGTACTTC.